A selection of T cell receptor beta chains follows, all from one sample in a study of human T cells and chemical hapten exposure. One entry per CDR3 protein results from TCRdb running MiXCR on the RACE reads. Here the sample spans some 99,000 distinct CDR3 sequences, 9.2% being singletons. The sequencing used whole blood, collected in connection with sensitization to the hapten diphenylcyclopropenone (DPC). The receptors originated from a middle-aged woman with alopecia areata. Some clones in this sample may be carry-over from other donors' samples. CDR3s include the opening cysteine and the closing phenylalanine or tryptophan. A D gene is named only where the DNA matches it firmly. The size of a clone is reported for some rows only, either as once, few or many, or as a class for expanded clones.

size: NA; D: NA; V: TRBV24-1; J: TRBJ2-3; DNA: TGTGCCACCAGTGATTTCTCGGGGGGCCAGACAGATACGCAGTATTTT; CDR3: CATSDFSGGQTDTQYF
size: NA; D: NA; V: TRBV12-3/TRBV12-4; J: TRBJ2-3; DNA: TGTGCCAGCAGTTTGGGCAGAAACACAGATACGCAGTATTTT; CDR3: CASSLGRNTDTQYF
size: few; D: TRBD2; V: TRBV29-1; J: TRBJ2-1; DNA: TGCAGCGTTGAGGCCGCGGGGGGAAGTGGGTACAATGAGCAGTTCTTC; CDR3: CSVEAAGGSGYNEQFF
size: NA; D: NA; V: TRBV20-1; J: TRBJ1-3; DNA: TGCAGTGCCCGGGGAAACACCATATATTTT; CDR3: CSARGNTIYF
size: few; D: TRBD1; V: TRBV19; J: TRBJ1-5; DNA: TGTGCCAGTAGTTCAACAGGGGCGTATCAGCCCCAGCATTTT; CDR3: CASSSTGAYQPQHF
size: many; D: TRBD2; V: TRBV24-1; J: TRBJ2-3; DNA: TGTGCCACCAGTAGGAGCCTAGCGGAAAGCACAGATACGCAGTATTTT; CDR3: CATSRSLAESTDTQYF
size: few; D: TRBD2; V: TRBV2; J: TRBJ2-3; DNA: TGTGCCAGCAGTGTACTAGCGGGGAGTTCAGATACGCAGTATTTT; CDR3: CASSVLAGSSDTQYF
size: many; D: NA; V: TRBV28; J: TRBJ1-1; DNA: TGTGCCAGCAGACAACCGTTCGTGAACACTGAAGCTTTCTTT; CDR3: CASRQPFVNTEAFF
size: few; D: NA; V: TRBV6-6; J: TRBJ1-3; DNA: TGTGCCAGCAGTAAGGGGGACAAAAGAGGGAACACCATATATTTT; CDR3: CASSKGDKRGNTIYF
size: NA; D: NA; V: TRBV6-2/TRBV6-3; J: TRBJ1-5; DNA: TGTGCCAGCGGACCGGGGGGTTATAGCAATCAGCCCCAGCATTTT; CDR3: CASGPGGYSNQPQHF
size: many; D: NA; V: TRBV18; J: TRBJ2-2; DNA: TGTGCCAGCTCACCAGAGGCGGGGATCGGGGAGCTGTTTTTT; CDR3: CASSPEAGIGELFF
size: many; D: NA; V: TRBV9; J: TRBJ1-3; DNA: TGTGCCAGCAGCCCCGACGGTCGCCCCTCTGGAAACACCATATATTTT; CDR3: CASSPDGRPSGNTIYF
size: NA; D: TRBD1; V: TRBV25-1; J: TRBJ2-2; DNA: TGTGCCAGCAGACCAGGGGGTGGGGAGCTGTTTTTT; CDR3: CASRPGGGELFF
size: few; D: TRBD1; V: TRBV29-1; J: TRBJ1-1; DNA: TGCAGCGGCGGCCCTCAGGGGGGTGAAGCTTTCTTT; CDR3: CSGGPQGGEAFF
size: many; D: TRBD1; V: TRBV4-3; J: TRBJ2-1; DNA: TGCGCCAGCAGCCTACACCGGGACAGGGGATTCAATGAGCAGTTCTTC; CDR3: CASSLHRDRGFNEQFF
size: NA; D: TRBD1; V: TRBV12-3/TRBV12-4; J: TRBJ1-1; DNA: TGTGCCAGCAGTAGGGGACAGGGGGCCAAGGGCACTGAAGCTTTCTTT; CDR3: CASSRGQGAKGTEAFF
size: few; D: NA; V: TRBV20-1; J: TRBJ1-2; DNA: TGCAGTGCTAGCTTGTTATGGGGTAGCTATGGCTACACCTTC; CDR3: CSASLLWGSYGYTF
size: many; D: NA; V: TRBV6-2/TRBV6-3; J: TRBJ2-7; DNA: TGTGCCAGCAGCTTCAGAGGAGGGCAGTACTTC; CDR3: CASSFRGGQYF
size: NA; D: TRBD2; V: TRBV6-2/TRBV6-3; J: TRBJ2-3; DNA: TGTGCCAGCAGCACCGGGCTCGGGGGGTGGGCAGATACGCAGTATTTT; CDR3: CASSTGLGGWADTQYF
size: many; D: NA; V: TRBV6-2/TRBV6-3; J: TRBJ2-3; DNA: TGTGCCAGCAGCCCCGGGACTCAAAGCACAGATACGCAGTATTTT; CDR3: CASSPGTQSTDTQYF
size: many; D: NA; V: TRBV4-3; J: TRBJ2-6; DNA: TGCGCCAGCAGCCAAGATCTGGTGGCCGGCACCAACGTCCTGACTTTC; CDR3: CASSQDLVAGTNVLTF
size: NA; D: NA; V: TRBV4-1; J: TRBJ2-2; DNA: TGCGCCAGCAGCCAAGGAAGCCTGAACGGGGAGCTGTTTTTT; CDR3: CASSQGSLNGELFF
size: many; D: TRBD2; V: TRBV7-9; J: TRBJ2-7; DNA: TGTGCCAGCAGCTTAGCGGTGGCGGGGGGCGAGCAGTACTTC; CDR3: CASSLAVAGGEQYF
size: few; D: NA; V: TRBV5-4; J: TRBJ1-2; DNA: TGTGCCAGCAGCTACCTGGCTGGCTACACCTTC; CDR3: CASSYLAGYTF
size: NA; D: NA; V: TRBV6-2/TRBV6-3; J: TRBJ2-7; DNA: TGTGCCAGCAGCCCCCCAGGAGTCGAGCAGTACTTC; CDR3: CASSPPGVEQYF
size: NA; D: NA; V: TRBV29-1; J: TRBJ2-7; DNA: TGCAGCGTTGAAGATCCTCAGGCGAACTCCTACGAGCAGTACTTC; CDR3: CSVEDPQANSYEQYF
size: NA; D: NA; V: TRBV21-1; J: TRBJ2-7; DNA: TGTGCCATCTGTTGGGAGAGGGGCCACGAGCAGTACTTC; CDR3: CAICWERGHEQYF
size: many; D: TRBD2; V: TRBV5-1; J: TRBJ2-1; DNA: TGCGCCAGCAGCTTGGTAGCGGGGGGTGACAATGAGCAGTTCTTC; CDR3: CASSLVAGGDNEQFF
size: many; D: NA; V: TRBV11-3; J: TRBJ2-5; DNA: TGTGCCAGCAGCTTAGGTACGGCGACGACAGACCAAGAGACCCAGTACTTC; CDR3: CASSLGTATTDQETQYF
size: few; D: NA; V: TRBV9; J: TRBJ2-2; DNA: TGTGCCAGCAGCGTAGCGGGGCGAAACACCGGGGAGCTGTTTTTT; CDR3: CASSVAGRNTGELFF
size: many; D: NA; V: TRBV2; J: TRBJ1-5; DNA: TGTGCCAGCCTCAGAGATAGCAATCAGCCCCAGCATTTT; CDR3: CASLRDSNQPQHF
size: NA; D: NA; V: TRBV2; J: TRBJ2-3; DNA: TGTGCCAGCATCAGGACAACCTTTTCGGATACGCAGTATTTT; CDR3: CASIRTTFSDTQYF
size: many; D: NA; V: TRBV7-9; J: TRBJ2-3; DNA: TGTGCCAGCAGCTTAGCGCTCTCCCCCCTGGATACGCAGTATTTT; CDR3: CASSLALSPLDTQYF
size: NA; D: TRBD1; V: TRBV18; J: TRBJ2-3; DNA: TGTGCCAGCTCACCCTCCGGGACAGGGGGGTTTGATACGCTGTATTTT; CDR3: CASSPSGTGGFDTLYF
size: many; D: TRBD2; V: TRBV7-2; J: TRBJ2-3; DNA: TGTGCCAGCAGCTCGGGAGGCGCAGATACGCAGTATTTT; CDR3: CASSSGGADTQYF
size: many; D: NA; V: TRBV11-2; J: TRBJ1-1; DNA: TGTGCCAGCAGCTTAGATCACGCTGAAGCTTTCTTT; CDR3: CASSLDHAEAFF
size: many; D: NA; V: TRBV14; J: TRBJ1-1; DNA: TGTGCCAGCAGCCTCCGAAATCAGGGGACTGAAGCTTTCTTT; CDR3: CASSLRNQGTEAFF
size: many; D: NA; V: TRBV12-3/TRBV12-4; J: TRBJ1-2; DNA: TGTGCCAGCAGTTCCAGGGGAGGGGGTGGCTACACCTTC; CDR3: CASSSRGGGGYTF
size: NA; D: NA; V: TRBV7-9; J: TRBJ2-1; DNA: TGTGCCAGCAGCCTTATAAATGAGCAGTTCTTC; CDR3: CASSLINEQFF
size: few; D: NA; V: TRBV20-1; J: TRBJ2-5; DNA: TGCAGTGCCCCCCCCGGAGGGTACCAAGAGACCCAGTACTTC; CDR3: CSAPPGGYQETQYF
size: many; D: TRBD1; V: TRBV3-1; J: TRBJ2-5; DNA: TGTGCCAGCAGCCCAAATTCCCCCACAGGGGCCCCAGAGACCCAGTACTTC; CDR3: CASSPNSPTGAPETQYF
size: NA; D: NA; V: TRBV7-9; J: TRBJ2-5; DNA: TGTGCCAGCAGCTCAGCTCATCGACAGGACCGGGAGACCCAGTACTTC; CDR3: CASSSAHRQDRETQYF
size: many; D: NA; V: TRBV5-5; J: TRBJ2-1; DNA: TGTGCCAGCAGCTTGGGCCAGACCTCCTACAATGAGCAGTTCTTC; CDR3: CASSLGQTSYNEQFF
size: many; D: NA; V: TRBV20-1; J: TRBJ2-1; DNA: TGCAGTGCCCAGCGCAATGAGCAGTTCTTC; CDR3: CSAQRNEQFF
size: many; D: TRBD2; V: TRBV30; J: TRBJ2-3; DNA: TGTGCCTGGAGATTAGCGGGGGGGCACACAGATACGCAGTATTTT; CDR3: CAWRLAGGHTDTQYF
size: few; D: NA; V: TRBV7-9; J: TRBJ2-7; DNA: TGTGCCAGCATGCCCCCCGCAGCGTCCGAGCAGTACTTC; CDR3: CASMPPAASEQYF
size: many; D: TRBD2; V: TRBV20-1; J: TRBJ2-5; DNA: TGCAGTGCCCGCGGGACTAGCGGATCGCAAGAGACCCAGTACTTC; CDR3: CSARGTSGSQETQYF
size: few; D: NA; V: TRBV20-1; J: TRBJ2-5; DNA: TGTCCATATCCGGCCAAAGAGACCCAGTACTTC; CDR3: CPYPAKETQYF
size: NA; D: TRBD2; V: TRBV20-1; J: TRBJ2-3; DNA: TGCAGTGCCGCACAATACGGCCCTATAGCGGGGCCTTTTACAGATACGCAGTATTTT; CDR3: CSAAQYGPIAGPFTDTQYF
size: many; D: TRBD1; V: TRBV2; J: TRBJ1-5; DNA: TGTGCCAGCTCCGGGACAGGGGGCAATCAGCCCCAGCATTTT; CDR3: CASSGTGGNQPQHF
size: many; D: TRBD2; V: TRBV11-2; J: TRBJ2-3; DNA: TGTGCCAGCAGGACTGGGACTAGCGGAAGCACAGATACGCAGTATTTT; CDR3: CASRTGTSGSTDTQYF
size: NA; D: NA; V: TRBV5-1; J: TRBJ1-2; DNA: TGCGCCAGCAGCTTGGGGGACCGGCTCTATGGCTACAACTTC; CDR3: CASSLGDRLYGYNF